This T cell receptor beta chain was obtained from a study of blood T cell repertoires in COVID-19. Study as a whole: The samples span acute and convalescent COVID-19 from the United States, Italy and Spain. Sample material is recorded as cDNA or gDNA derived from T cells, B-cell-depleted T cells, or PBMCs.

J was trimmed by 7 bases and V by 8 bases; bases with no gene match: 5. This CDR3 region has 13 residues. Germline CDR1 KGHSH, CDR2 LQKENI. Original analysis: Researchers report that nucleated cell counts were estimated from reference gene primer amplification. The protocol was immunoSEQ multiplex PCR, while the TCRdb copy is restricted to in-frame clones and leaves out a portion. D and trimming were read from the DNA, whereas the V and J calls and clone size are those reported in that table. The profile covers around 140,000 clones, with around nine tenths appearing a single time and approximately 9% taken by the ten largest.

The receptor comes from a woman aged 50 to 60 with active or convalescent COVID-19. Sequenced sample: peripheral blood. The chain joins TRBV18 to TRBJ1-6; TRBD1 matches 7 bases. CDR3 sequence: CASLGQSNSPLHF. CDR3 nucleotide sequence: TGTGCCAGCCTGGGACAGTCAAATTCACCCCTCCACTTT.